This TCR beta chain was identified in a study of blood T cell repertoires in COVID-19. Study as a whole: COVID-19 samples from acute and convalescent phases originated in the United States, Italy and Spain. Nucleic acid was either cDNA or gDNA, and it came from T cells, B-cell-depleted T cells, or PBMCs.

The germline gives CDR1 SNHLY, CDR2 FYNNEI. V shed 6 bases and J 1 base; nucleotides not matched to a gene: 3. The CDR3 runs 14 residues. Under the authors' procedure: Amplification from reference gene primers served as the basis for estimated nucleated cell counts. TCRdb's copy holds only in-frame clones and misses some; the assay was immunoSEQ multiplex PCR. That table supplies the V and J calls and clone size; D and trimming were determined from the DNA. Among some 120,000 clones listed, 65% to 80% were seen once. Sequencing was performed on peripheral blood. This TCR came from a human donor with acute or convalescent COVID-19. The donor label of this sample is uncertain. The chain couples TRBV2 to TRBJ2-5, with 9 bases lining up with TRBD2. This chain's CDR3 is CASRGAGGQETQYF. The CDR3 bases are TGTGCCAGCAGGGGAGCGGGGGGCCAAGAGACCCAGTACTTC.